Shown below are 9 T cell receptor beta chains from a single sample sequenced in a study of blood T cell repertoires in COVID-19. The method was immunoSEQ multiplex PCR; TCRdb's version includes in-frame clones alone and lacks a portion of them. The table has 200,000 to 250,000 clones, about 86% seen once. The sample comprised peripheral blood. The receptor source for this set is a man aged 18 to 30 with active or convalescent COVID-19.

V usage is TRBV28 and J usage is TRBJ1-2; 9 bases are shared with TRBD1. The CDR3 spans 14 residues. Germline V lookup: CDR1 MDHEN, CDR2 SYDVKM. V was pared by 4 bases and J by 7 bases, with 7 bases of the junction left unmatched. CDR3 sequence (DNA): TGTGCCAGCAGTTCTCCGGGACAGGGCTTTGGCTACACCTTC. Amino acids: CASSSPGQGFGYTF.

The gene calls are TRBV7-2 and TRBJ2-5, with 7 bases matching TRBD1. Germline trimming cut 1 base from V and 1 base from J; bases unmatched to any gene: 3. The CDR3 has 15 amino acids. Per the germline V gene, CDR1 is SGHTA and CDR2 is FQGNSA. The CDR3 nucleotides are TGTGCCAGCAGCTTAGACAGGGGACGCCAAGAGACCCAGTACTTC. This encodes CASSLDRGRQETQYF.

The rearrangement links TRBV30 to TRBJ2-3, with unresolved D. V was clipped by 2 bases and J by 1 base, with 13 bases between them. CDR1 and CDR2 from the germline V gene are GTSNPN and SVGIG (reference sequence). This CDR3 comprises 15 residues. The CDR3 here is CAWSRRPRGTDTQYF. Written as DNA, the CDR3 is TGTGCCTGGAGTAGGCGACCCCGGGGCACAGATACGCAGTATTTT.

This chain connects TRBV4-2 to TRBJ2-2, with 11 bases matching TRBD2. The CDR3 length is 16 residues. J gave up 5 bases and V 3 bases, and 5 bases lay outside the gene matches. CDR1 LGHNA and CDR2 YNFKEQ come from the germline V gene. This chain's CDR3 is CASSHFGLAGTGELFF. In DNA form, the CDR3 reads TGTGCCAGCAGCCACTTTGGACTAGCGGGTACCGGGGAGCTGTTTTTT.

The chain couples TRBV14 to TRBJ2-2; 9 bases are a match to TRBD2. Germline CDR1 reads SGHDN; CDR2 reads FVKESK. This CDR3 contains 15 residues. The V and J ends lost 4 bases and 3 bases, in that order; junction bases with no gene match: 3. CDR3 loop: CASSLGLAHTGELFF. DNA of the CDR3: TGTGCCAGCAGCCTTGGACTAGCGCACACCGGGGAGCTGTTTTTT.

Comment on this clone: A read error may account for a junction end that differs from germline. The rearrangement uses TRBV11-2 and TRBJ1-2; TRBD1 might be the D (5 bases). Germline loops: CDR1 SGHAT, CDR2 FQNNGV. This CDR3 has 17 amino acids. The CDR3 here is CASSSPGGVVSNYGHTF. CDR3 DNA: TGTGCCAGCAGCTCCCCCGGGGGGGTCGTGTCTAACTATGGCCACACCTTC. Complete variable domain (other parts from reference TRBV11-2 and TRBJ1-2): EAGVAQSPRYKIIEKRQSVAFWCNPISGHATLYWYQQILGQGPKLLIQFQNNGVVDDSQLPKDRFSAERLKGVDSTLKIQPAKLEDSAVYLCASSSPGGVVSNYGHTFGSGTRLTVV.

The V call is TRBV5-1, the J call TRBJ2-5, with TRBD2 as a possible D gene (7 bases). The V gene lost 0 bases and the J gene lost 5 bases, with 11 bases spanning the gap. Germline V gives CDR1 SGHRS, CDR2 YFSETQ. This CDR3 spans 14 amino acids. The CDR3 DNA reads as TGCGCCAGCAGCTTGGCGGCGGGGGCTGAGACCCAGTACTTC. This gives the protein CASSLAAGAETQYF.

This clone showed up just a few times. The V call is TRBV19, the J call TRBJ1-1; D is perhaps TRBD1 (5 bases). This CDR3 has 16 residues. V shed 7 bases and J shed 4 bases, with 22 bases lying between them. Germline-derived CDR1 and CDR2 are LNHDA and SQIVND (reference sequence). CDR3 in amino acids: CASTPRGEGYGTEAFF. The CDR3 nucleotides are TGTGCCAGTACCCCGCGGGGGGAGGGCTACGGCACTGAAGCTTTCTTT.

The rearrangement links TRBV27 to TRBJ2-7; TRBD1 is a possible D gene (6 bases). The germline V gene has CDR1 MNHEY and CDR2 SMNVEV (reference sequence). Between the trimmed V and J ends, which lost 2 bases and 5 bases, there was a span of 22 bases. The length of the CDR3 is 17 residues. CDR3 sequence: CASSLDGGRIPLNEQYF. In DNA form, the CDR3 reads TGTGCCAGCAGTTTAGATGGGGGCCGGATCCCCCTTAACGAGCAGTACTTC.